Reported below is one T cell receptor (beta chain). In the original workflow: Using reference gene primer amplification, nucleated cell counts were estimated. Sequenced by immunoSEQ multiplex PCR; TCRdb stores in-frame clones only, minus some. V, J and clone size were drawn from that table, and D and trimming were deduced from the DNA. The table has about 42,000 clones, more than 70% seen once. The data were taken from a study of blood T cell repertoires in COVID-19. Study-wide background: In each case, the material was cDNA or gDNA derived from T cells, B-cell-depleted T cells, or PBMCs.

The J segment lost 7 bases and the V segment lost 4 bases, leaving 3 bases of the junction unmatched. CDR1 and CDR2 (germline): SGHKS, YYEKEE (reference sequence). This CDR3 is built from 12 residues. Specimen: peripheral blood. The chain links TRBV5-5 to TRBJ1-2, with 8 positions matching TRBD1. The sequence was obtained from a man between 65 and 85 years old with acute or convalescent COVID-19. The CDR3: CASSPGTGGYTF. The DNA for the CDR3 is TGTGCCAGCAGCCCAGGGACAGGTGGCTACACCTTC.